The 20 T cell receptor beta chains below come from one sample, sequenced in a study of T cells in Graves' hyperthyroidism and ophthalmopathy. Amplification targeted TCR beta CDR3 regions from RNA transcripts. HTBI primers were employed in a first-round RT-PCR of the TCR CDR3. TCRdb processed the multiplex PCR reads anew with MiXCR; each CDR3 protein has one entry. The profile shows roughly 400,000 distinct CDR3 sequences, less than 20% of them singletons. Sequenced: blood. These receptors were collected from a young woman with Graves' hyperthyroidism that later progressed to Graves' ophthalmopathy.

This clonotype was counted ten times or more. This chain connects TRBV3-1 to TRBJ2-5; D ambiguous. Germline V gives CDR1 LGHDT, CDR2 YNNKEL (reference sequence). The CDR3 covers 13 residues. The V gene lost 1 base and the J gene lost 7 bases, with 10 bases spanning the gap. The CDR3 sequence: CASSQATRGTQYF. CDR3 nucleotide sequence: TGTGCCAGCAGCCAAGCCACCCGAGGGACCCAGTACTTC.

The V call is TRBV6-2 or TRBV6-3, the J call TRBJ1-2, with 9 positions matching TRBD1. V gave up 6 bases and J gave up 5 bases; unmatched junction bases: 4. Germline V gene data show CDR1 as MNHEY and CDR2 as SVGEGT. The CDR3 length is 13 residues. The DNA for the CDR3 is TGTGCCAGCAGGGGACAGGGCACTTATGGCTACACCTTC. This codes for CASRGQGTYGYTF.

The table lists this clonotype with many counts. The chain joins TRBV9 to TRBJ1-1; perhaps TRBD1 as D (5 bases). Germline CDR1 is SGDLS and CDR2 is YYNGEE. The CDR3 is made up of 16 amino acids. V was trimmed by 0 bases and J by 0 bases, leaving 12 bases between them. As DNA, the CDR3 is TGTGCCAGCAGCGTAGACCCAGGGCCCATGAACACTGAAGCTTTCTTT. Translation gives CASSVDPGPMNTEAFF.

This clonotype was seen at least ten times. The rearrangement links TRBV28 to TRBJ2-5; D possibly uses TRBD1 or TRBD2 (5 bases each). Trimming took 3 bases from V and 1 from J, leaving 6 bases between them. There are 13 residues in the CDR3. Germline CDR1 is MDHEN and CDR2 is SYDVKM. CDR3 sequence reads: CASSLGVQETQYF. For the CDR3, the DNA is TGTGCCAGCAGTTTGGGGGTCCAAGAGACCCAGTACTTC.

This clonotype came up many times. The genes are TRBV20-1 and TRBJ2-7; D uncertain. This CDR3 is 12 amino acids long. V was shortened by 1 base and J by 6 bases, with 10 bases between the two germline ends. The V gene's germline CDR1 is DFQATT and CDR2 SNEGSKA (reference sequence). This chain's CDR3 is CSARGISAEQYF. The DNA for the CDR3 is TGCAGTGCTAGAGGAATTTCCGCCGAGCAGTACTTC.

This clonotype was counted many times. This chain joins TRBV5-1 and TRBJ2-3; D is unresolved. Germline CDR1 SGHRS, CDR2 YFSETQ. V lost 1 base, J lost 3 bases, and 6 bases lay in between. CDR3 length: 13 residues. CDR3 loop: CASSLWITDTQYF. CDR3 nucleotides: TGCGCCAGCAGCTTGTGGATTACAGATACGCAGTATTTT.

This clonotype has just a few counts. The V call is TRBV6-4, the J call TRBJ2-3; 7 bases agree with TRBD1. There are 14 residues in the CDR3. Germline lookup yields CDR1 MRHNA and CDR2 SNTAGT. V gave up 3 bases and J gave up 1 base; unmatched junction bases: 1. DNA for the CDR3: TGTGCCAGCAGTGAAGGACAGGGCACAGATACGCAGTATTTT. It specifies CASSEGQGTDTQYF.

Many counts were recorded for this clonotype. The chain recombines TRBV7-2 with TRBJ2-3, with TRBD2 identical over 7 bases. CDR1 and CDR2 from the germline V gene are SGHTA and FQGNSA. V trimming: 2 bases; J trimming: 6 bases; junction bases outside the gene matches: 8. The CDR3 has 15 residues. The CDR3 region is CASSLSGGRADTQYF. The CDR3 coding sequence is TGTGCCAGCAGCTTATCAGGCGGGAGAGCTGATACGCAGTATTTT.

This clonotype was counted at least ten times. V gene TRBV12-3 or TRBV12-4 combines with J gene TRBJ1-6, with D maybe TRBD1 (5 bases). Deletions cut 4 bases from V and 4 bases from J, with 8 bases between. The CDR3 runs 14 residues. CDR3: CASSYQGYNSPLHF. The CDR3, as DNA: TGTGCCAGCAGTTATCAGGGTTATAATTCACCCCTCCACTTT.

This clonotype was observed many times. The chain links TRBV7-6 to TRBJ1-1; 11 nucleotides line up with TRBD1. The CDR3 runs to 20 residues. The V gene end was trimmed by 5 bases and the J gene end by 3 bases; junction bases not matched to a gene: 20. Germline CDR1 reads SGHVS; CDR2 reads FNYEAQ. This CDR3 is CASSPGRFGTGGVEDTEAFF. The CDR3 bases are TGTGCCAGCAGCCCGGGGAGGTTCGGGACAGGGGGTGTGGAGGACACTGAAGCTTTCTTT. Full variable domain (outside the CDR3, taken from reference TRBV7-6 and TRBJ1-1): GAGVSQSPRYKVTKRGQDVALRCDPISGHVSLYWYRQALGQGPEFLTYFNYEAQQDKSGLPNDRFSAERPEGSISTLTIQRTEQRDSAMYRCASSPGRFGTGGVEDTEAFFGQGTRLTVV.

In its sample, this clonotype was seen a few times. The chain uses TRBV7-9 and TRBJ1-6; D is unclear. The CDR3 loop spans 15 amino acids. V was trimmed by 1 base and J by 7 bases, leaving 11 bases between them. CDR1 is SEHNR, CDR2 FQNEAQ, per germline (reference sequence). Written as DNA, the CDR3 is TGTGCCAGCAGCTTAGACTCATCCCGGAATTCACCCCTCCACTTT. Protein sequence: CASSLDSSRNSPLHF.

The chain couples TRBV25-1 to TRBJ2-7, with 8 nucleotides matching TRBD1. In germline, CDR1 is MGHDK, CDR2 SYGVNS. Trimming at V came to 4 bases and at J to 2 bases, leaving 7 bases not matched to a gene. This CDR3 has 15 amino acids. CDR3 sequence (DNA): TGTGCCAGCAGTGCGTGGACAGGGAAGGCCTACGAGCAGTACTTC. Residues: CASSAWTGKAYEQYF.

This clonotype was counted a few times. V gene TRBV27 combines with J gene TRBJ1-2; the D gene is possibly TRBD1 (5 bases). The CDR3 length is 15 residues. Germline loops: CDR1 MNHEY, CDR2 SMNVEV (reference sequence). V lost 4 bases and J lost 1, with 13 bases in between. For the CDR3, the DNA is TGTGCCAGCAGTTCCGGGGGGGTGGGTAACTATGGCTACACCTTC. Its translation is CASSSGGVGNYGYTF.

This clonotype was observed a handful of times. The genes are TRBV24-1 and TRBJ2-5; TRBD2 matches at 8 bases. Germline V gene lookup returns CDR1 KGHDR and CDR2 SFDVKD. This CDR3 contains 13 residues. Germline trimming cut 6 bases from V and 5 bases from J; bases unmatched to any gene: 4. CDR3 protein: CATSSGSGETQYF. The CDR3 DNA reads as TGTGCCACCAGTAGCGGGAGTGGGGAGACCCAGTACTTC.

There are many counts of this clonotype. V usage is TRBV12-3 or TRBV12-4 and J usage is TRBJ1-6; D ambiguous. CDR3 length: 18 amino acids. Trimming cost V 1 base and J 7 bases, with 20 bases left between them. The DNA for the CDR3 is TGTGCCAGCAGTTTAGTTCGGCGAGTACTAGGGCTGAATTCACCCCTCCACTTT. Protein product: CASSLVRRVLGLNSPLHF.

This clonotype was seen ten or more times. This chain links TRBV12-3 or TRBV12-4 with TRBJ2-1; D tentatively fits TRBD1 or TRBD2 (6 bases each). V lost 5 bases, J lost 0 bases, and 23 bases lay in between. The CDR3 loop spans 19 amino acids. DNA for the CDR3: TGTGCCAGCAGTGTTAAGGCTGGGGGGCTAGCAAGCTCCTACAATGAGCAGTTCTTC. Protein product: CASSVKAGGLASSYNEQFF.

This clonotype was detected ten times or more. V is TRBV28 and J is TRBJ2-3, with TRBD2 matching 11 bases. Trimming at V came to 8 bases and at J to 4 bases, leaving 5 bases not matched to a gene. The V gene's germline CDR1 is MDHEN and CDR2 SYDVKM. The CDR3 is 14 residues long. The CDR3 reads CASFTSGSSDTQYF. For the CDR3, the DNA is TGTGCCAGCTTCACTAGCGGGAGTTCAGATACGCAGTATTTT.

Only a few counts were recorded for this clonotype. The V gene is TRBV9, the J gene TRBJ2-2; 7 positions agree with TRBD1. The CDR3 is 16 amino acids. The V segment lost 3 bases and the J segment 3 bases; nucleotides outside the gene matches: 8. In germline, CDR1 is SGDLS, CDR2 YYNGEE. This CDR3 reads CASSATGPFDTGELFF. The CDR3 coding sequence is TGTGCCAGCAGCGCGACAGGGCCGTTCGACACCGGGGAGCTGTTTTTT.

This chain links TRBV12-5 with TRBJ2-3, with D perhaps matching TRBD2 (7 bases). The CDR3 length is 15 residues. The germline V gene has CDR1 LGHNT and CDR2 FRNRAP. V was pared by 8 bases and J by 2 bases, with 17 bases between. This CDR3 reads CASSQGGAYTDTQYF. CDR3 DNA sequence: TGTGCTAGTTCCCAAGGGGGGGCCTACACAGATACGCAGTATTTT.

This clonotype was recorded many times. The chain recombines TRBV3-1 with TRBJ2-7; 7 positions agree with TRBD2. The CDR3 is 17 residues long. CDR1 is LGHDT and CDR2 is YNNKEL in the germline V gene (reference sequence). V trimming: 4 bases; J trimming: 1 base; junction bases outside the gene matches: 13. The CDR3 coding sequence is TGTGCCAGCAGCCGGCTGGGGGGAGCGGGACTTTCCTACGAGCAGTACTTC. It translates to CASSRLGGAGLSYEQYF.